This entry lists 10 T cell receptor beta chains sequenced from one sample in a study of radiotherapy plus CTLA-4 blockade in lung cancer. The data were produced by immunoSEQ multiplex PCR, yet TCRdb's version contains in-frame clones alone and is incomplete. The repertoire includes roughly 45,000 clones, over 55% of them detected once, and about a fifth sits in the top ten. The sample here was peripheral blood, taken from a patient treated with radiotherapy plus ipilimumab. These receptors all stem from a human donor with non-small cell lung cancer who had a partial response to radiotherapy plus ipilimumab.

The chain is built from TRBV6-6 and TRBJ2-3; 7 bases match TRBD2. J gave up 4 bases and V 6 bases, and 10 bases lay outside the gene matches. Germline CDR1 reads MNHNY; CDR2 reads SVGAGI (reference sequence). The CDR3 is 15 amino acids. The CDR3 nucleotides are TGTGCCAGCAGACTACGGGGAGGGGTATCAGATACGCAGTATTTT. It translates to CASRLRGGVSDTQYF.

The CDR3 DNA reads TGTGCCAGCAGCTCCCATCAGGGGGCTCGGACTGAAGCTTTCTTT. The encoded protein is CASSSHQGARTEAFF. This chain links TRBV7-9 with TRBJ1-1, with TRBD1 identical over 8 bases. The CDR3 loop spans 15 amino acids. V shed 4 bases and J 5 bases; nucleotides not matched to a gene: 9. Germline V gene lookup returns CDR1 SEHNR and CDR2 FQNEAQ (reference sequence).

This rearrangement joins TRBV11-3 to TRBJ2-5, with D unclear. V lost 1 base to trimming and J lost 5 bases, with 8 bases between them. Germline assignment: CDR1 SGHNT and CDR2 YENEEA. CDR3 length: 13 residues. CDR3 amino acids: CASSLAAGETQYF. The CDR3 bases are TGTGCCAGCAGCTTAGCGGCCGGGGAGACCCAGTACTTC.

V gene TRBV5-1 combines with J gene TRBJ1-1, with D perhaps matching TRBD1 (5 bases). The CDR3 covers 13 residues. Germline assignment: CDR1 SGHRS and CDR2 YFSETQ. The germline V and J ends were trimmed by 3 bases and 5 bases, with 11 bases remaining between them. CDR3 sequence (DNA): TGCGCCAGCAGCTCGGTGGGGGGGACTGAAGCTTTCTTT. It yields the protein CASSSVGGTEAFF.

This clone was seen a single time. The chain has TRBV6-5 and TRBJ1-6; TRBD1 agrees at 7 bases. The length of the CDR3 is 15 residues. Germline V gene data show CDR1 as MNHEY and CDR2 as SVGAGI. J lost 2 bases, V lost 6 bases, and 4 bases had no gene match. CDR3 sequence: CASRNGQAYNSPLHF. As DNA, the CDR3 is TGTGCCAGCAGGAACGGACAGGCCTATAATTCACCCCTCCACTTT.

Worth noting for this clone: Just one base apart from a much larger clone, this may be a read error. The chain couples TRBV7-3 to TRBJ1-2; 8 bases match TRBD1. V was pared by 3 bases and J by 4 bases, with 1 base of the junction left unmatched. Germline CDR1 reads SGHTA; CDR2 reads FQGTGA. This CDR3 is 13 amino acids long. CDR3 region: CASSLGQVYGYTF. DNA for the CDR3: TGTGCCAGCAGCTTGGGACAGGTCTATGGCTACACCTTC.

The chain uses TRBV30 and TRBJ1-1, with D possibly being TRBD1 (6 bases). CDR3 length: 13 amino acids. Germline assignment: CDR1 GTSNPN and CDR2 SVGIG (reference sequence). The ends were cut back, 5 bases at V and 2 bases at J, with 12 bases in the middle. The CDR3 DNA reads TGTGCCTGGGGGACATTTGGAAACACTGAAGCTTTCTTT. This translates into CAWGTFGNTEAFF.

This clone showed up just a few times. The CDR3 region is CASSQAGEAGELFF. The CDR3, as DNA: TGCGCCAGCAGCCAAGCGGGGGAGGCCGGGGAGCTGTTTTTT. The V gene is TRBV4-3, the J gene TRBJ2-2; possible D gene TRBD2, 6 bases. Between the trimmed V and J ends, which lost 1 base and 6 bases, there was a span of 9 bases. Germline values: CDR1 LGHNA, CDR2 YSLEER. The CDR3 extends over 14 amino acids.

In this sample, this clone turned up a few times. This rearrangement joins TRBV10-1 to TRBJ1-2; unclear D gene. Trimming removed 0 bases from V and 9 bases from J, with 14 bases in between. Per the germline V gene, CDR1 is WNHNN and CDR2 is SYGVQD (reference sequence). The length of the CDR3 is 14 residues. In DNA, the CDR3 is TGCGCCAGCAGTGAGTCCCCCTCACCTGCGCGCTACACCTTC. Protein: CASSESPSPARYTF.

This clone was observed once. The chain is built from TRBV4-1 and TRBJ2-5, with 7 bases aligning to TRBD1. The length of the CDR3 is 15 residues. Germline lookup yields CDR1 MGHRA and CDR2 YSYEKL. V shed 1 base, J shed 2 bases, and the junction held 4 bases outside the gene matches. CDR3 sequence reads: CASSQGTGVQETQYF. The CDR3 DNA is TGCGCCAGCAGCCAAGGGACAGGCGTACAAGAGACCCAGTACTTC.